A single sample gave rise to the 17 T cell receptor beta chains below, sequenced in a study of neoadjuvant nivolumab and ipilimumab in lung cancer. Repertoires were generated with immunoSEQ multiplex PCR, while TCRdb's copy carries only in-frame clones and drops some. Among roughly 28,000 clones listed, approximately 83% were seen once. The material was tumor tissue, obtained after neoadjuvant nivolumab, alone or with ipilimumab, at or shortly before surgery. The source is an adult with non-small cell lung cancer.

This clone has just a few counts. The V gene is TRBV5-6, the J gene TRBJ2-1; 13 positions agree with TRBD2. J lost 2 bases, V lost 0 bases, and 2 bases had no gene match. The CDR3 sequence is 17 residues long. Germline V gene sequence: CDR1 SGHDT, CDR2 YYEEEE. The CDR3 nucleotides read TGTGCCAGCAGCTTGGCAACTAGCGGGGGGGCCTACAATGAGCAGTTCTTC. Its translation is CASSLATSGGAYNEQFF.

Regarding this clone: The sample holds other DNA sequences that translate to the same CDR3. The V and J genes are TRBV7-2 and TRBJ2-3, with a possible D match to TRBD1 (5 bases). The V gene lost 1 base and the J gene lost 3 bases, with 11 bases spanning the gap. The CDR3 extends over 15 amino acids. Germline V gene lookup returns CDR1 SGHTA and CDR2 FQGNSA. CDR3 nucleotide sequence: TGTGCCAGCAGCTTAGAGGGGCGGCTAACAGATACGCAGTATTTT. Translating gives CASSLEGRLTDTQYF.

This chain uses TRBV11-2 with TRBJ2-1; TRBD2 aligns across 7 bases. CDR3 length: 14 amino acids. J was trimmed by 9 bases and V by 1 base; bases with no gene match: 6. Per the germline V gene, CDR1 is SGHAT and CDR2 is FQNNGV. CDR3 region: CASSLGGRLGEQFF. CDR3 nucleotide sequence: TGTGCCAGCAGCTTAGGCGGGAGATTGGGTGAGCAGTTCTTC.

The gene calls are TRBV5-1 and TRBJ2-3; 9 nucleotides agree with TRBD2. The CDR3 is 15 residues long. Germline values: CDR1 SGHRS, CDR2 YFSETQ. The J segment lost 0 bases and the V segment lost 3 bases, leaving 2 bases of the junction unmatched. DNA for the CDR3: TGCGCCAGCAGCTCTGGGACTAGCAGCACAGATACGCAGTATTTT. This translates into CASSSGTSSTDTQYF.

The gene calls are TRBV30 and TRBJ1-1; maybe TRBD1 (5 bases). Trimming took 3 bases from V and 3 from J, leaving 8 bases between them. The germline V gene has CDR1 GTSNPN and CDR2 SVGIG (reference sequence). The CDR3 extends over 12 amino acids. The CDR3 DNA reads as TGTGCCTGGAGAGGAGGGGACACTGAAGCTTTCTTT. As protein: CAWRGGDTEAFF.

The rearrangement joins TRBV30 to TRBJ2-5, with 11 bases matching TRBD1. This CDR3 comprises 13 residues. Germline V gene sequence: CDR1 GTSNPN, CDR2 SVGIG (reference sequence). The V gene end was trimmed by 6 bases and the J gene end by 2 bases; junction bases not matched to a gene: 2. The CDR3, as DNA: TGTGCCTGCCGGGACAGGGGGCAAGAGACCCAGTACTTC. Protein sequence: CACRDRGQETQYF.

The rearrangement joins TRBV18 to TRBJ2-1, with D uncertain. The CDR3 extends over 13 amino acids. Germline V gives CDR1 KGHSH, CDR2 LQKENI. Deletions cut 0 bases from V and 4 bases from J, with 4 bases between. The CDR3 DNA sequence: TGTGCCAGCTCACCACCTGGGTACAATGAGCAGTTCTTC. Encoded protein: CASSPPGYNEQFF.

The chain carries TRBV4-2 and TRBJ2-1; the D is unclear. The CDR3 length is 16 residues. The V end was cut by 0 bases, the J end by 7 bases, with 16 bases between. CDR1 is LGHNA and CDR2 is YNFKEQ in the germline V gene. CDR3 DNA sequence: TGTGCCAGCAGCCAAGATGATCTTGCCGTGAGGAATGAGCAGTTCTTC. This translates into CASSQDDLAVRNEQFF.

J is TRBJ2-3 and V is TRBV7-2; TRBD1 agrees at 8 bases. The CDR3 consists of 13 residues. V lost 4 bases to trimming and J lost 6 bases; unmatched junction nucleotides: 3. CDR1 SGHTA and CDR2 FQGNSA come from the germline V gene. This chain's CDR3 is CASSSRQGDTQYF. For the CDR3, the DNA is TGTGCCAGCAGCTCCCGACAGGGGGATACGCAGTATTTT. Looking up the rest from reference TRBV7-2 and TRBJ2-3 gives the full variable domain: GAGVSQSPSNKVTEKGKDVELRCDPISGHTALYWYRQSLGQGLEFLIYFQGNSAPDKSGLPSDRFSAERTGGSVSTLTIQRTQQEDSAVYLCASSSRQGDTQYFGPGTRLTVL.

The chain couples TRBV7-9 to TRBJ2-2; TRBD2 is a possible D gene (6 bases). The CDR3 sequence is 14 residues long. The germline CDR1 and CDR2 sequences are SEHNR and FQNEAQ (reference sequence). Deletions cut 5 bases from V and 7 bases from J, with 14 bases between. CDR3 DNA sequence: TGTGCCAGCAGCGCTACTAGCTATCACGGGGAGCTGTTTTTT. It translates to CASSATSYHGELFF.

The V gene is TRBV4-1, the J gene TRBJ1-5; the D gene is possibly TRBD1 (6 bases). V dropped 4 bases and J dropped 2 bases, with 12 bases sitting between them. This CDR3 comprises 15 residues. Germline assignment: CDR1 MGHRA and CDR2 YSYEKL. CDR3 region: CASSLEGGGNQPQHF. The CDR3 DNA sequence: TGCGCCAGCAGCCTGGAAGGGGGAGGCAATCAGCCCCAGCATTTT.

This rearrangement joins TRBV7-9 to TRBJ2-3; tentatively, D is TRBD1 (5 bases). The CDR3 consists of 15 residues. The V end was cut by 5 bases, the J end by 5 bases, with 17 bases between. Germline values: CDR1 SEHNR, CDR2 FQNEAQ (reference sequence). CDR3 in DNA: TGTGCCAGCAGCGATGGACGTACCCAGGGAGATACGCAGTATTTT. It codes for CASSDGRTQGDTQYF.

A single count supports this clone. This chain connects TRBV18 to TRBJ2-4; 7 nucleotides line up with TRBD1. This CDR3 region has 14 residues. The V and J ends lost 3 bases and 1 base, in that order; junction bases with no gene match: 0. Germline loops: CDR1 KGHSH, CDR2 LQKENI. CDR3 nucleotides: TGTGCCAGCTCACCGGACAGGGCCAAAAACATTCAGTACTTC. Encoded protein: CASSPDRAKNIQYF. Based on the CDR3 plus reference TRBV18 and TRBJ2-4, the full variable domain is NAGVMQNPRHLVRRRGQEARLRCSPMKGHSHVYWYRQLPEEGLKFMVYLQKENIIDESGMPKERFSAEFPKEGPSILRIQQVVRGDSAAYFCASSPDRAKNIQYFGAGTRLSVL.

In its sample, this clone ranks as medium-sized. This chain connects TRBV7-9 to TRBJ2-2; 7 bases are a match to TRBD2. The CDR3 is made up of 17 amino acids. The V and J ends lost 7 bases and 0 bases, in that order; junction bases with no gene match: 11. Germline CDR1 SEHNR, CDR2 FQNEAQ (reference sequence). The CDR3 loop reads CASTDVGGTTNTGELFF. As DNA, the CDR3 is TGTGCCAGCACGGATGTGGGGGGGACTACGAACACCGGGGAGCTGTTTTTT.

CDR3 sequence reads: CASSQDFDSMNNEQFF. In nucleotides, the CDR3 is TGTGCCAGCAGCCAAGATTTTGACAGTATGAACAATGAGCAGTTCTTC. This chain links TRBV4-2 with TRBJ2-1, with D maybe TRBD1 (5 bases). Trimming removed 0 bases at V and 5 bases at J, with 14 bases between. The CDR3 sequence is 16 residues long. The germline gives CDR1 LGHNA, CDR2 YNFKEQ.

This clone was counted once. V usage is TRBV2 and J usage is TRBJ2-5; TRBD1 aligns across 10 bases. Trimming at V came to 5 bases and at J to 5 bases, leaving 17 bases not matched to a gene. In germline, CDR1 is SNHLY, CDR2 FYNNEI. This CDR3 has 18 amino acids. CDR3 region: CASSPTAGRTGGSETQYF. CDR3 bases: TGTGCCAGCAGTCCCACAGCCGGCCGGACAGGGGGTTCCGAGACCCAGTACTTC.

The rearrangement uses TRBV6-1 and TRBJ1-5, with D possibly being TRBD1 (5 bases). The ends were cut back, 0 bases at V and 6 bases at J, with 15 bases in the middle. Looked up from germline, CDR1 is MNHNS and CDR2 is SASEGT. The CDR3 is 16 amino acids. The CDR3 coding sequence is TGTGCCAGCAGTGAAGCCGGGGGGGTAGGGCGTCAGCCCCAGCATTTT. The encoded protein is CASSEAGGVGRQPQHF.